Below are 22 T cell receptor beta chains sequenced from a single sample in a study of early T cells in non-severe SARS-CoV-2 infection (dated by TCRdb to the early 2020s). The protocol used for the library was 5' RACE. Sequencing instrument: NextSeq 500. Using fastp at Q25 and MiXCR, TCRdb reprocessed the public reads and kept productive beta chains. Rows matching on CDR3 protein sequence are summarized as one entry with the most common DNA and genes. For this sample the table gives 75,000 to 100,000 distinct CDR3 sequences, of which 14% to 15% were detected only once. 0.5% to 0.75% of the sample is in the top ten clones. Sample: whole blood. The receptor set was obtained from an adult who was a healthcare worker with PCR-confirmed SARS-CoV-2 infection or an uninfected control (not recorded which).

The sample holds many counts of this clonotype. This chain uses TRBV7-2 with TRBJ2-7; D possibly matches TRBD1 or TRBD2 (6 bases each). The germline V gene has CDR1 SGHTA and CDR2 FQGNSA. V was clipped by 0 bases and J by 2 bases, with 17 bases between them. This CDR3 is 17 amino acids long. The CDR3 spells CASSLAKWRDTTYEQYV. The CDR3 nucleotides are TGTGCCAGCAGCTTAGCAAAATGGAGGGACACTACCTACGAGCAGTACGTC.

The V and J genes are TRBV20-1 and TRBJ2-5, with a tentative D call TRBD1 (5 bases). The CDR3 runs to 14 residues. V was pared by 4 bases and J by 1 base, with 13 bases between. Germline CDR1 DFQATT, CDR2 SNEGSKA (reference sequence). The CDR3 DNA reads as TGCAGTGCTACCCCTGGGGCAATCCAAGAGACCCAGTACTTC. Protein product: CSATPGAIQETQYF.

This clonotype was seen only a few times. V is TRBV11-2 and J is TRBJ1-3; 7 bases line up with TRBD1. V lost 3 bases to trimming and J lost 4 bases; unmatched junction nucleotides: 9. The germline V gene has CDR1 SGHAT and CDR2 FQNNGV. The CDR3 covers 16 residues. The CDR3 DNA reads TGTGCCAGCAGCTTTCCCCCAAGGGGGCCGGGAAACACCATATATTTT. This encodes CASSFPPRGPGNTIYF.

The table lists this clonotype with a few counts. V usage is TRBV6-1 and J usage is TRBJ2-7, with D perhaps being TRBD1 or TRBD2 (5 bases each). The CDR3 runs to 13 residues. V gave up 10 bases and J gave up 3 bases, with 16 bases separating them. In germline, CDR1 is MNHNS, CDR2 SASEGT. DNA of the CDR3: TGTGCCATCGCGTCTTGGGACCACTACGAGCAGTACGTC. It is translated as CAIASWDHYEQYV.

This chain links TRBV2 with TRBJ1-2; perhaps TRBD1 as D (6 bases). Germline CDR1 and CDR2: SNHLY and FYNNEI. This CDR3 has 16 amino acids. Trimming stripped 4 bases from V and 2 bases from J, with 17 bases between. CDR3 protein: CASSGPPTGSNYGYTF. As DNA, the CDR3 is TGTGCCAGCAGTGGGCCCCCAACAGGGTCAAACTATGGCTACACCTTC. Full variable domain (remainder filled in from reference TRBV2 and TRBJ1-2): EPEVTQTPSHQVTQMGQEVILRCVPISNHLYFYWYRQILGQKVEFLVSFYNNEISEKSEIFDDQFSVERPDGSNFTLKIRSTKLEDSAMYFCASSGPPTGSNYGYTFGSGTRLTVV.

There are a few counts of this clonotype. The chain recombines TRBV6-5 with TRBJ2-7, with D maybe TRBD1 (6 bases). The CDR3 loop spans 13 amino acids. V lost 6 bases, J lost 1 base, and 10 bases lay in between. The germline V gene has CDR1 MNHEY and CDR2 SVGAGI. The chain's CDR3 is CASRRQGSYEQYV. CDR3 DNA: TGTGCCAGCAGAAGGCAGGGGTCCTACGAGCAGTACGTC.

This clonotype was recorded many times. The rearrangement joins TRBV12-3 or TRBV12-4 to TRBJ1-2; TRBD1 aligns across 9 bases. V shed 5 bases, J shed 2 bases, and the junction held 3 bases outside the gene matches. The length of the CDR3 is 14 residues. CDR3 protein: CASSKTGGNYGYTF. DNA for the CDR3: TGTGCCAGCAGTAAAACAGGGGGCAACTATGGCTACACCTTC.

The rearrangement joins TRBV3-1 to TRBJ2-5, with 8 bases matching TRBD2. This CDR3 comprises 15 residues. The germline V gene has CDR1 LGHDT and CDR2 YNNKEL (reference sequence). V trimming: 2 bases; J trimming: 4 bases; junction bases outside the gene matches: 6. CDR3 region: CASSQSGGAPETQYF. Written as DNA, the CDR3 is TGTGCCAGCAGCCAATCCGGGGGGGCCCCAGAGACCCAGTACTTC.

This clonotype was seen a few times. The chain joins TRBV11-2 to TRBJ2-7; 7 nucleotides match TRBD2. In germline, CDR1 is SGHAT, CDR2 FQNNGV. The CDR3 has 15 residues. V shed 1 base, J shed 0 bases, and the junction held 3 bases outside the gene matches. The CDR3: CASSLVGGSSYEQYV. CDR3 coding DNA: TGTGCCAGCAGCTTAGTTGGCGGGAGCTCCTACGAGCAGTACGTC.

This clonotype was observed a handful of times. This chain links TRBV18 with TRBJ1-1; D may be TRBD1 (6 bases). V was clipped by 2 bases and J by 3 bases, with 25 bases between them. This CDR3 contains 19 residues. Germline assignment: CDR1 KGHSH and CDR2 LQKENI. CDR3 protein: CASSPFRLPGGRVDTEAFF. The DNA for the CDR3 is TGTGCCAGCTCACCATTTCGGCTACCCGGGGGCCGGGTCGACACTGAAGCTTTCTTT.

This clonotype has only a few counts. This rearrangement joins TRBV18 to TRBJ2-1; the match to TRBD1 covers 8 bases. The CDR3 has 16 residues. Trimming removed 2 bases from V and 7 bases from J; junction bases left unmatched: 10. Germline-derived CDR1 and CDR2 are KGHSH and LQKENI. DNA for the CDR3: TGTGCCAGCTCACCAGGGCAGGGGGCTTCGGGAAATGAGCAGTTCTTC. The encoded protein is CASSPGQGASGNEQFF.

The genes are TRBV29-1 and TRBJ2-7, with D hard to call. V was shortened by 6 bases and J by 1 base, with 13 bases between the two germline ends. Germline-derived CDR1 and CDR2 are SQVTM and ANQGSEA. The CDR3 extends over 13 amino acids. The CDR3 is CSVQVTNSYEQYV. Here the CDR3 DNA reads TGCAGCGTCCAAGTAACTAATTCCTACGAGCAGTACGTC.

This clonotype was seen many times. The chain couples TRBV7-8 to TRBJ2-7, with a weak D call TRBD2 (5 bases). The CDR3 runs to 16 residues. The V gene's germline CDR1 is SGHVS and CDR2 FQNEAQ. Trimming cost V 0 bases and J 2 bases, with 14 bases left between them. The CDR3 DNA reads TGTGCCAGCAGCTTAGCTGCAGAGGGAAGGCCCTACGAGCAGTACGTC. Translating it yields CASSLAAEGRPYEQYV.

The genes are TRBV29-1 and TRBJ2-3; D tentatively reads TRBD1 or TRBD2 (5 bases each). The V and J ends lost 8 bases and 3 bases respectively, with 21 bases between them. The CDR3 contains 15 residues. CDR1 is SQVTM, CDR2 ANQGSEA, per germline. DNA for the CDR3: TGCAGCTTTGTTAGGGGAAACACGGGGACAGATACGCAGTATTTT. As protein: CSFVRGNTGTDTQYF.

The genes are TRBV7-2 and TRBJ2-1; 7 nucleotides align to TRBD2. Germline CDR1 reads SGHTA; CDR2 reads FQGNSA. The CDR3 is 17 amino acids. Trimming cost V 5 bases and J 4 bases; bases outside gene matches: 14. As DNA, the CDR3 is TGTGCCAGCAGCCTAGACCGGGGGACTAAGAGTTACAATGAGCAGTTCTTC. Residues: CASSLDRGTKSYNEQFF. Drawing the rest from reference TRBV7-2 and TRBJ2-1, the complete variable domain is GAGVSQSPSNKVTEKGKDVELRCDPISGHTALYWYRQSLGQGLEFLIYFQGNSAPDKSGLPSDRFSAERTGGSVSTLTIQRTQQEDSAVYLCASSLDRGTKSYNEQFFGPGTRLTVL.

The V and J genes are TRBV4-1 and TRBJ1-4; D unclear. The CDR3 loop spans 15 amino acids. V dropped 0 bases and J dropped 11 bases, with 16 bases sitting between them. From germline, CDR1 is MGHRA and CDR2 YSYEKL. The CDR3, as DNA: TGCGCCAGCAGCCAAGAAAGTTCCAAGGCCGGGAAACTGTTTTTT. Translating gives CASSQESSKAGKLFF.

The rearrangement uses TRBV29-1 and TRBJ1-6; TRBD1 is a possible D gene (6 bases). V lost 6 bases and J lost 11, with 17 bases in between. Germline values: CDR1 SQVTM, CDR2 ANQGSEA. There are 13 residues in the CDR3. The CDR3 here is CSVQQGSHTPLHF. CDR3 in DNA: TGCAGCGTCCAACAGGGTAGCCATACACCCCTCCACTTT.

The chain has TRBV5-4 and TRBJ2-3, with 8 bases that match TRBD2. Germline CDR1 SGHNT, CDR2 YYREEE (reference sequence). The CDR3 spans 13 residues. CDR3: CAARAGAVDTQYF. CDR3 sequence (DNA): TGTGCAGCAAGAGCGGGGGCCGTAGATACGCAGTATTTT.

V is TRBV7-9 and J is TRBJ2-2; no clear D gene. The V gene lost 6 bases and the J gene lost 6 bases, with 8 bases spanning the gap. Germline-derived CDR1 and CDR2 are SEHNR and FQNEAQ (reference sequence). CDR3 length equals 12 residues. For the CDR3, the DNA is TGTGCCAGCAGTCCGGTACCCGGGGAGCTGTTTTTT. This codes for CASSPVPGELFF.

The CDR3, as DNA: TGTGCCAGCAGCCATTTCGGGTACTCTGGGGCCAACGTCCTGACTTTC. It encodes CASSHFGYSGANVLTF. The chain uses TRBV27 and TRBJ2-6, with D uncertain. The germline V gene has CDR1 MNHEY and CDR2 SMNVEV (reference sequence). The V gene lost 6 bases and the J gene lost 0 bases, with 12 bases spanning the gap. CDR3 size: 16 residues.

Many counts were recorded for this clonotype. The gene calls are TRBV5-1 and TRBJ2-5; D is tentatively TRBD1 or TRBD2 (5 bases each). This CDR3 is 15 amino acids long. V dropped 4 bases and J dropped 1 base, with 14 bases sitting between them. Germline lookup yields CDR1 SGHRS and CDR2 YFSETQ. CDR3 DNA: TGCGCCAGCAGCCGGGACCTCGGCCTCCAAGAGACCCAGTACTTC. Encoded protein: CASSRDLGLQETQYF.

The sample holds a few counts of this clonotype. This chain connects TRBV19 to TRBJ2-3; 10 bases agree with TRBD2. CDR1 and CDR2 (germline): LNHDA, SQIVND (reference sequence). V lost 3 bases, J lost 4 bases, and 10 bases stayed unmatched. The CDR3 spans 17 residues. CDR3 amino acids: CASSIIRSGGAADTQYF. For the CDR3, the DNA is TGTGCCAGTAGTATTATTCGCAGCGGGGGGGCCGCAGATACGCAGTATTTT.